The next 15 T cell receptor beta chains were all read from a single sample in a study of blood T cell repertoires in COVID-19. The assay was immunoSEQ multiplex PCR, and TCRdb's table has in-frame clones only and misses some. The sample records about 15,000 clones, about 88% being singletons. The sample taken for sequencing was peripheral blood. The receptors derive from a man aged 55-75 years with acute or convalescent COVID-19.

The rearrangement links TRBV5-1 to TRBJ2-5; 8 nucleotides agree with TRBD2. The CDR3 loop spans 16 amino acids. Germline CDR1 and CDR2: SGHRS and YFSETQ. V lost 0 bases to trimming and J lost 3 bases; unmatched junction nucleotides: 7. DNA for the CDR3: TGCGCCAGCAGCTTGGGGTTCGGGGGGGCCGAAGAGACCCAGTACTTC. This gives the protein CASSLGFGGAEETQYF.

V is TRBV4-2 and J is TRBJ2-1; 10 bases line up with TRBD2. The CDR3 is 17 amino acids. The V segment lost 0 bases and the J segment 2 bases; nucleotides outside the gene matches: 4. CDR1 is LGHNA, CDR2 YNFKEQ, per germline. CDR3 sequence reads: CASSQEESGGAYNEQFF. The CDR3 bases are TGTGCCAGCAGCCAAGAGGAAAGCGGGGGGGCCTACAATGAGCAGTTCTTC.

V usage is TRBV6-4 and J usage is TRBJ1-5; D is unresolved. The V gene lost 7 bases and the J gene lost 0 bases, with 7 bases spanning the gap. Germline V gene sequence: CDR1 MRHNA, CDR2 SNTAGT. This CDR3 is built from 13 residues. Here the CDR3 reads CASKEYSNQPQHF. The CDR3, as DNA: TGTGCCAGCAAAGAGTATAGCAATCAGCCCCAGCATTTT.

The chain has TRBV30 and TRBJ2-3, with TRBD2 as a possible D gene (6 bases). The germline V gene encodes CDR1 GTSNPN and CDR2 SVGIG (reference sequence). The CDR3 consists of 14 residues. V was cut by 0 bases and J by 5 bases, with 12 bases left in between. DNA for the CDR3: TGTGCCTGGAGTGTACGAGATAGCGGAGATACGCAGTATTTT. This encodes CAWSVRDSGDTQYF.

The V gene is TRBV9, the J gene TRBJ1-1, with TRBD1 matching 7 bases. V was clipped by 4 bases and J by 1 base; unmatched bases: 7. Per the germline V gene, CDR1 is SGDLS and CDR2 is YYNGEE. This CDR3 is built from 15 residues. CDR3 DNA sequence: TGTGCCAGCAGCCCGATGACAGGGCGGAACACTGAAGCTTTCTTT. This sequence encodes CASSPMTGRNTEAFF.

This chain joins TRBV30 and TRBJ2-3; weak D call: TRBD1 (5 bases). Germline V gene sequence: CDR1 GTSNPN, CDR2 SVGIG (reference sequence). V was shortened by 3 bases and J by 6 bases, with 19 bases between the two germline ends. The CDR3 is 15 residues long. CDR3 sequence reads: CAWSDKGRDLDTQYF. In nucleotides, the CDR3 is TGTGCCTGGAGCGATAAGGGGCGCGATCTCGATACGCAGTATTTT.

In DNA, the CDR3 is TGTGCCAGTAGTATAGCGGGTCGGAGGTTAAACACCGGGGAGCTGTTTTTT. Its protein is CASSIAGRRLNTGELFF. The V gene is TRBV19, the J gene TRBJ2-2, with D tentatively TRBD2 (5 bases). Trimming took 1 base from V and 2 from J, leaving 14 bases between them. The CDR3 is made up of 17 amino acids. Germline V lookup: CDR1 LNHDA, CDR2 SQIVND (reference sequence).

DNA for the CDR3: TGTGCCAGCAGCCAAGGACAGGGATCCTGGAGGGAAAAACTGTTTTTT. Protein: CASSQGQGSWREKLFF. The rearrangement links TRBV14 to TRBJ1-4; 7 bases map to TRBD1. The CDR3 contains 16 residues. The germline V gene has CDR1 SGHDN and CDR2 FVKESK. V gave up 1 base and J gave up 8 bases; unmatched junction bases: 10. The whole variable domain, filled in from reference TRBV14 and TRBJ1-4, reads EAGVTQFPSHSVIEKGQTVTLRCDPISGHDNLYWYRRVMGKEIKFLLHFVKESKQDESGMPNNRFLAERTGGTYSTLKVQPAELEDSGVYFCASSQGQGSWREKLFFGSGTQLSVL.

The chain joins TRBV3-1 (or the pseudogene TRBV3-2) to TRBJ2-7; 11 bases match TRBD1. Germline V gene lookup returns CDR1 LGHDT and CDR2 YNNKEL (reference sequence). Germline trimming cut 5 bases from V and 7 bases from J; bases unmatched to any gene: 10. The CDR3 runs to 15 residues. The CDR3 is CASSKTGTGGWEQYF. The CDR3 coding sequence is TGTGCCAGCAGCAAAACCGGGACAGGGGGGTGGGAGCAGTACTTC.

The chain carries TRBV28 and TRBJ1-4; D possibly corresponds to TRBD1 (6 bases). Germline V gene lookup returns CDR1 MDHEN and CDR2 SYDVKM. The length of the CDR3 is 16 residues. Trimming shortened V by 2 bases and J by 5 bases, and 15 bases separated the two germline ends. For the CDR3, the DNA is TGTGCCAGCAGTTTAGATTCAGGGGCGCAAAATGAAAAACTGTTTTTT. Its protein product is CASSLDSGAQNEKLFF.

This chain links TRBV30 with TRBJ2-3; D ambiguous. Germline V gives CDR1 GTSNPN, CDR2 SVGIG (reference sequence). The CDR3 spans 11 residues. The germline V and J ends were trimmed by 2 bases and 3 bases, with 3 bases remaining between them. This chain's CDR3 is CAWSQTDTQYF. CDR3 coding DNA: TGTGCCTGGAGTCAGACAGATACGCAGTATTTT.

The chain uses TRBV6-4 and TRBJ2-2; TRBD2 is a possible D gene (6 bases). CDR1 and CDR2 (germline): MRHNA, SNTAGT. V lost 0 bases, J lost 5 bases, and 10 bases lay in between. The CDR3 loop spans 15 amino acids. The CDR3 bases are TGTGCCAGCAGTGACTCGGCGGGGCCTACCGGGGAGCTGTTTTTT. This sequence encodes CASSDSAGPTGELFF.

J is TRBJ1-4 and V is TRBV25-1, with TRBD1 matching 9 bases. From germline, CDR1 is MGHDK and CDR2 SYGVNS. There are 15 residues in the CDR3. Trimming cost V 6 bases and J 2 bases; bases outside gene matches: 4. CDR3 amino acids: CASSLGQGTNEKLFF. CDR3 bases: TGTGCCAGCAGCCTAGGACAGGGGACTAATGAAAAACTGTTTTTT.

Only one count was recorded for this clone. The chain couples TRBV14 to TRBJ2-2, with 10 nucleotides matching TRBD2. After removal of 5 bases from V and 8 bases from J, the junction contained 11 bases not matched to a gene. Germline-derived CDR1 and CDR2 are SGHDN and FVKESK. CDR3 length equals 16 residues. CDR3 coding DNA: TGTGCCAGCAGCGTTAGGACTAGCGGAGCCGGGGGGGAGCTGTTTTTT. This translates into CASSVRTSGAGGELFF.

This chain uses TRBV6-5 with TRBJ2-7, with D possibly TRBD2 on 6 matching bases. This CDR3 is 13 amino acids long. Germline V gene sequence: CDR1 MNHEY, CDR2 SVGAGI. The V and J ends lost 11 bases and 2 bases respectively, with 16 bases between them. This CDR3 reads CAAGRINPYEQYF. Written as DNA, the CDR3 is TGTGCCGCGGGGCGGATCAACCCCTACGAGCAGTACTTC.